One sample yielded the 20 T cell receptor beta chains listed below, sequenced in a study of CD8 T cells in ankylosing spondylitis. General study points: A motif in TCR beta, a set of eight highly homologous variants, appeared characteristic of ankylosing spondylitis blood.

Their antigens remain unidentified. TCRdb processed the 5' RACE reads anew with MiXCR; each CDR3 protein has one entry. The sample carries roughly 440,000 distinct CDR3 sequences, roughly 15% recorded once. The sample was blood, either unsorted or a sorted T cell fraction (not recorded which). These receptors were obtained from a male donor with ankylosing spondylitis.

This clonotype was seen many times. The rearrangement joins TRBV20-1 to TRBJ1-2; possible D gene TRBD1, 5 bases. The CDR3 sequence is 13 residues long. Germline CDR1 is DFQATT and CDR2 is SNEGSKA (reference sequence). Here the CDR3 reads CSAQSRGGYGYTF. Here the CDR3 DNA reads TGCAGCGCCCAGTCTCGTGGGGGGTATGGCTACACCTTC.

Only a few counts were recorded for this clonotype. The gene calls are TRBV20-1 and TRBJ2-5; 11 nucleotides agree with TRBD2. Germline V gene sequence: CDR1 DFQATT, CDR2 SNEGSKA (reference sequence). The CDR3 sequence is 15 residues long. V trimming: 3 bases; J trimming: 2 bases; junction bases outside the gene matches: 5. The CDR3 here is CSASRGTSGQETQYF. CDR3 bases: TGCAGTGCTAGCAGGGGGACTAGCGGACAAGAGACCCAGTACTTC.

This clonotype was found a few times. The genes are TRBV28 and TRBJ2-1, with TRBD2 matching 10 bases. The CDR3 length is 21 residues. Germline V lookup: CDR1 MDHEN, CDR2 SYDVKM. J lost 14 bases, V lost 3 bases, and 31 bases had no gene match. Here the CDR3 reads CASSFVQRGTSVGAAWRMEFF. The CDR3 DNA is TGTGCCAGCAGTTTCGTTCAACGGGGGACTAGCGTAGGAGCCGCATGGCGCATGGAGTTCTTC.

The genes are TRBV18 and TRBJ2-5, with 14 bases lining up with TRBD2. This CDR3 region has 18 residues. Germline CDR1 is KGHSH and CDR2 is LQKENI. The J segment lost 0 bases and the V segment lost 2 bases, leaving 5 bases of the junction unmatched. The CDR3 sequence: CASSPWTSGRKYQETQYF. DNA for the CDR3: TGTGCCAGCTCACCATGGACTAGCGGGAGGAAGTACCAAGAGACCCAGTACTTC. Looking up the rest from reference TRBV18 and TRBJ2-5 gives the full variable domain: NAGVMQNPRHLVRRRGQEARLRCSPMKGHSHVYWYRQLPEEGLKFMVYLQKENIIDESGMPKERFSAEFPKEGPSILRIQQVVRGDSAAYFCASSPWTSGRKYQETQYFGPGTRLLVL.

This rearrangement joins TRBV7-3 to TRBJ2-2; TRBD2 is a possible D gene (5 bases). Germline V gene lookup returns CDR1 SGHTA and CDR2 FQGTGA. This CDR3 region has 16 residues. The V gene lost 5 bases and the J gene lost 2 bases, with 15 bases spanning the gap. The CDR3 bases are TGTGCCAGCAGCCCCATGCGGGCCATAAACACCGGGGAGCTGTTTTTT. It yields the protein CASSPMRAINTGELFF.

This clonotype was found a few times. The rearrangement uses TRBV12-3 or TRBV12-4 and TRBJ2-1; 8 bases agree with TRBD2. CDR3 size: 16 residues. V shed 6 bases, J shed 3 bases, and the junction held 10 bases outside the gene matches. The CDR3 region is CASSRSGGPDYNEQFF. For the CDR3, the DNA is TGTGCCAGCAGCCGCAGCGGGGGCCCCGACTACAATGAGCAGTTCTTC.

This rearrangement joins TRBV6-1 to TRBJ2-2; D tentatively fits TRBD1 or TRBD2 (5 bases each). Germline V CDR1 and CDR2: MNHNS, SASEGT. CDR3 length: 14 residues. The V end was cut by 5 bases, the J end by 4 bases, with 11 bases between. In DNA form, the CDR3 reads TGTGCCAGCAGTAAACCTGGGGGCACCGGGGAGCTGTTTTTT. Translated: CASSKPGGTGELFF.

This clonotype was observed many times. For the CDR3, the DNA is TGCAGTGCTAGCCCGGGACTTGTAAGCTCCTACAATGAGCAGTTCTTC. This gives the protein CSASPGLVSSYNEQFF. The chain combines TRBV20-1 with TRBJ2-1; tentative D call: TRBD2 (6 bases). The germline V and J ends were trimmed by 3 bases and 0 bases, with 15 bases remaining between them. Germline CDR1 is DFQATT and CDR2 is SNEGSKA (reference sequence). There are 16 residues in the CDR3.

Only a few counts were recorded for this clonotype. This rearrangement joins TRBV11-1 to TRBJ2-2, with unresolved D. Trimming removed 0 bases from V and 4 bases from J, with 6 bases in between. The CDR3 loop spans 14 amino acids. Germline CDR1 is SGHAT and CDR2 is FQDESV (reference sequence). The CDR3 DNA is TGTGCCAGCAGCTTAGCCAGCCCCACCGGGGAGCTGTTTTTT. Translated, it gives CASSLASPTGELFF.

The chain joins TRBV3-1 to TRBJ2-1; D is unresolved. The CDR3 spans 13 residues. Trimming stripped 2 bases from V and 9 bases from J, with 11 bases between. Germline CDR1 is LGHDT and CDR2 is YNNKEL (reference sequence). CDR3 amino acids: CASSQFGDGEQFF. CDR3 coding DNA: TGTGCCAGCAGCCAATTTGGGGATGGTGAGCAGTTCTTC.

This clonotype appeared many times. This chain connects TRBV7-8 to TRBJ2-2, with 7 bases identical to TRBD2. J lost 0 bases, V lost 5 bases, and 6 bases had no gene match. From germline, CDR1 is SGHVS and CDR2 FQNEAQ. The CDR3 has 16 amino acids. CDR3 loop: CASSPRDYPNTGELFF. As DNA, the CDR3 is TGTGCCAGCAGCCCACGGGACTATCCGAACACCGGGGAGCTGTTTTTT.

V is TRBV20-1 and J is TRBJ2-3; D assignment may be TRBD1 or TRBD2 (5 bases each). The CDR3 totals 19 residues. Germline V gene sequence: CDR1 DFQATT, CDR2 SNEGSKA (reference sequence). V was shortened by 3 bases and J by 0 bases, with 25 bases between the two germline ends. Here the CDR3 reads CSARYNLGPDVASTDTQYF. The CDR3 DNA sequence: TGCAGTGCTAGGTATAACCTGGGACCGGACGTCGCTAGCACAGATACGCAGTATTTT.

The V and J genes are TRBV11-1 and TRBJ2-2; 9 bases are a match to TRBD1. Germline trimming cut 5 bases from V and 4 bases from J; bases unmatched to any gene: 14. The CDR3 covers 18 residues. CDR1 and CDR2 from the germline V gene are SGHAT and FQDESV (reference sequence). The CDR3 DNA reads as TGTGCCAGCAGCCATTCCGGGACAGGGTTTTTTTCCACCGGGGAGCTGTTTTTT. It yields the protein CASSHSGTGFFSTGELFF.

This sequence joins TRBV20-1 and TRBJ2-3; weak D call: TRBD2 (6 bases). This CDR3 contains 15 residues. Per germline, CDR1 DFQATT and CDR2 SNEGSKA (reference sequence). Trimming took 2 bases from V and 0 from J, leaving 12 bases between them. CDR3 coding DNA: TGCAGTGCTAGAATGAGGGAGGTTAGCACAGATACGCAGTATTTT. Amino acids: CSARMREVSTDTQYF.

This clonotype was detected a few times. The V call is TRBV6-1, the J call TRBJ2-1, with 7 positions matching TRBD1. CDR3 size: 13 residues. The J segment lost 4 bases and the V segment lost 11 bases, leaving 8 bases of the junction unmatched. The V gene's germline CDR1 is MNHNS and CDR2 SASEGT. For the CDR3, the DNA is TGTGCCGGAGGACAGGTTGGATACAATGAGCAGTTCTTC. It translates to CAGGQVGYNEQFF.

CDR3 sequence: CSVPTSGGEKLFF. CDR3 sequence (DNA): TGCAGTGTCCCGACATCTGGCGGGGAAAAACTGTTTTTT. The V and J genes are TRBV20-1 and TRBJ1-4; the D is unclear. CDR3 length equals 13 residues. Germline V gene sequence: CDR1 DFQATT, CDR2 SNEGSKA (reference sequence). V lost 7 bases to trimming and J lost 8 bases, with 17 bases between them.

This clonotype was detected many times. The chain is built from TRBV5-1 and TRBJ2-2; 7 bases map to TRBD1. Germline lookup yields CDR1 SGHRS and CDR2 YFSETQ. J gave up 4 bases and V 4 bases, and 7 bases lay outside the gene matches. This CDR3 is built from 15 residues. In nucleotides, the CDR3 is TGCGCCAGCAGCAACGAGGGACAGACCACCGGGGAGCTGTTTTTT. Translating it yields CASSNEGQTTGELFF.

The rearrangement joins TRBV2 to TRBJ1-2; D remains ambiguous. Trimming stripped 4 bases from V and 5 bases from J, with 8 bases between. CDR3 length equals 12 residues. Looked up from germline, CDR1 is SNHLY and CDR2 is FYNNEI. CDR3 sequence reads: CASSAVLYGYTF. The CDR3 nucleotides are TGTGCCAGCAGTGCTGTGCTATATGGCTACACCTTC.

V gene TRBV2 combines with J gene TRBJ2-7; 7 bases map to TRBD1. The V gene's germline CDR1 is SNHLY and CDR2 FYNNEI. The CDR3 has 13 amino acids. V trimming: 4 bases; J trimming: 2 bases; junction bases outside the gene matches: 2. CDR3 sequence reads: CASSGQGPYEQYF. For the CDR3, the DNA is TGTGCCAGCAGTGGACAGGGCCCCTACGAGCAGTACTTC.

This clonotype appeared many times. The CDR3 loop is CASSLTAGSYEQYF. The CDR3 DNA reads as TGCGCCAGCAGCCTGACGGCGGGAAGCTACGAGCAGTACTTC. V usage is TRBV5-1 and J usage is TRBJ2-7; D may be TRBD2 (6 bases). CDR1 and CDR2 (germline): SGHRS, YFSETQ. V lost 4 bases to trimming and J lost 3 bases, with 14 bases between them. The length of the CDR3 is 14 residues.